The 3 T cell receptor beta chains below all came from one sample that was sequenced in a study of T-cell memory formation after mild COVID-19. TCRdb reprocessed the 5' RACE reads via MiXCR and lists one record per CDR3 protein. This table holds 200,000 to 250,000 distinct CDR3 sequences, 9% to 10% found once. The specimen sequenced was PBMCs or a T cell subset sorted from them (not recorded which). The source of these receptors is a man younger than 30 who had mild COVID-19 (a few samples of this study predate the infection). Cell type and time point are not known.

Ten or more counts support this clonotype. This chain links TRBV19 with TRBJ2-1; the match to TRBD2 covers 12 bases. Trimming removed 5 bases from V and 4 bases from J; junction bases left unmatched: 3. Germline loops: CDR1 LNHDA, CDR2 SQIVND (reference sequence). There are 15 residues in the CDR3. Here the CDR3 reads CASSVGLAGYNEQFF. As DNA, the CDR3 is TGTGCCAGTAGTGTCGGACTAGCGGGGTACAATGAGCAGTTCTTC.

In this sample, this clonotype turned up a few times. The chain employs TRBV11-2 and TRBJ2-5; possibly TRBD1 for D (5 bases). The CDR3 has 14 residues. Germline lookup yields CDR1 SGHAT and CDR2 FQNNGV. With 5 bases removed from V and 5 bases from J, the gap between germline ends came to 15 bases. CDR3: CASSPGYSLETQYF. CDR3 bases: TGTGCCAGCAGCCCAGGGTATTCCTTGGAGACCCAGTACTTC. Looking up the rest from reference TRBV11-2 and TRBJ2-5 gives the full variable domain: EAGVAQSPRYKIIEKRQSVAFWCNPISGHATLYWYQQILGQGPKLLIQFQNNGVVDDSQLPKDRFSAERLKGVDSTLKIQPAKLEDSAVYLCASSPGYSLETQYFGPGTRLLVL.

The chain has TRBV7-3 and TRBJ2-1, with 12 bases identical to TRBD2. The V and J ends lost 3 bases and 8 bases, in that order; junction bases with no gene match: 5. The CDR3 length is 15 residues. Germline CDR1 reads SGHTA; CDR2 reads FQGTGA. Here the CDR3 reads CASSLRTSGAHEQFF. CDR3 DNA sequence: TGTGCCAGCAGCTTGAGGACTAGCGGGGCGCATGAGCAGTTCTTC.